The rows below give T cell receptor beta chains drawn from one sample of a study of blood T cell repertoires in COVID-19. Clones were read by immunoSEQ multiplex PCR, and TCRdb kept only the in-frame ones, dropping some. Of more than 350,000 clones listed, about 83% are singletons. The specimen sequenced was PBMCs or T cells enriched from blood (not recorded which). The receptors come from a woman aged 45-60 years who had recovered from COVID-19. The CDR3 runs from the conserved cysteine through the conserved F or W. Fields, in order: J gene, clone size, V gene, D gene, CDR3 protein, CDR3 DNA. The D gene is left open where the match is weak. For some rows the clone size is stated as once, few or many, or as a class when expanded; others skip it.

j_call: TRBJ2-3; clone_size: NA; v_call: TRBV18; d_call: TRBD2; cdr3_aa: CASSPRGTSGDTQYF; cdr3_nt: TGTGCCAGCTCACCGCGGGGGACTAGCGGAGATACGCAGTATTTT
j_call: TRBJ2-7; clone_size: NA; v_call: TRBV4-2; d_call: TRBD2; cdr3_aa: CASSQASGGYYEQYF; cdr3_nt: TGTGCCAGCAGCCAAGCTAGCGGGGGGTATTACGAGCAGTACTTC
j_call: TRBJ2-3; clone_size: NA; v_call: TRBV27; d_call: TRBD2; cdr3_aa: CASTPGLAISDTQYF; cdr3_nt: TGTGCCAGCACCCCGGGACTAGCGATCTCAGATACGCAGTATTTT
j_call: TRBJ1-5; clone_size: NA; v_call: TRBV28; d_call: TRBD1; cdr3_aa: CASSGTGTGGQPQHF; cdr3_nt: TGTGCCAGCAGTGGGACCGGGACAGGGGGTCAGCCCCAGCATTTT
j_call: TRBJ2-5; clone_size: NA; v_call: TRBV27; d_call: TRBD2; cdr3_aa: CASRPIAGGRETQYF; cdr3_nt: TGTGCCAGCAGGCCGATAGCGGGGGGGCGGGAGACCCAGTACTTC
j_call: TRBJ1-1; clone_size: NA; v_call: TRBV11-2; d_call: TRBD1; cdr3_aa: CASSPHRGAEAFF; cdr3_nt: TGTGCCAGCAGCCCCCACAGGGGCGCTGAAGCTTTCTTT
j_call: TRBJ2-1; clone_size: NA; v_call: TRBV4-3; d_call: TRBD2; cdr3_aa: CASSRAGGVSYNEQFF; cdr3_nt: TGCGCCAGCAGCCGGGCCGGGGGGGTTTCCTACAATGAGCAGTTCTTC
j_call: TRBJ1-5; clone_size: few; v_call: TRBV10-3; d_call: NA; cdr3_aa: CAISESITGNQPQHF; cdr3_nt: TGTGCCATCAGTGAGTCGATCACGGGCAATCAGCCCCAGCATTTT
j_call: TRBJ1-5; clone_size: NA; v_call: TRBV19; d_call: NA; cdr3_aa: CASRQGRVSINQPQHF; cdr3_nt: TGTGCCAGTAGACAAGGCAGGGTTTCGATCAATCAGCCCCAGCATTTT
j_call: TRBJ1-4; clone_size: NA; v_call: TRBV5-5; d_call: TRBD1; cdr3_aa: CASSRTPGQGGEKLFF; cdr3_nt: TGTGCCAGCAGCCGAACACCGGGACAGGGGGGTGAAAAACTGTTTTTT
j_call: TRBJ2-7; clone_size: NA; v_call: TRBV4-2; d_call: TRBD1; cdr3_aa: CASSHPGQGEYYEQYF; cdr3_nt: TGTGCCAGCAGCCATCCCGGACAGGGGGAATACTACGAGCAGTACTTC
j_call: TRBJ2-2; clone_size: few; v_call: TRBV19; d_call: TRBD1; cdr3_aa: CASRPPGTGIGELFF; cdr3_nt: TGTGCCAGTAGGCCTCCCGGGACAGGCATCGGGGAGCTGTTTTTT
j_call: TRBJ1-6; clone_size: NA; v_call: TRBV2; d_call: NA; cdr3_aa: CASSVDSITGSPLHF; cdr3_nt: TGTGCCAGCAGTGTGGACAGCATCACCGGTTCACCCCTCCACTTT
j_call: TRBJ1-6; clone_size: NA; v_call: TRBV27; d_call: TRBD1; cdr3_aa: CASSSGTGGEPLHF; cdr3_nt: TGTGCCAGCAGTTCCGGGACAGGGGGTGAACCCCTCCACTTT
j_call: TRBJ2-3; clone_size: once; v_call: TRBV5-8; d_call: TRBD2; cdr3_aa: CASSTVMGGEQYF; cdr3_nt: TGTGCCAGCAGTACTGTTATGGGAGGGGAGCAGTATTTT
j_call: TRBJ1-5; clone_size: NA; v_call: TRBV28; d_call: NA; cdr3_aa: CASSYTFGGNQPQHF; cdr3_nt: TGTGCCAGCAGTTATACCTTCGGGGGCAATCAGCCCCAGCATTTT
j_call: TRBJ1-5; clone_size: NA; v_call: TRBV7-2; d_call: TRBD1; cdr3_aa: CASSLGDSANQPQHF; cdr3_nt: TGTGCCAGCAGCTTAGGGGACAGTGCCAATCAGCCCCAGCATTTT
j_call: TRBJ2-7; clone_size: NA; v_call: TRBV19; d_call: TRBD2; cdr3_aa: CASSPSGGATYEQYF; cdr3_nt: TGTGCCAGTAGTCCCAGCGGGGGGGCAACCTACGAGCAGTACTTC
j_call: TRBJ1-6; clone_size: NA; v_call: TRBV7-9; d_call: NA; cdr3_aa: CASRHSNSPLHF; cdr3_nt: TGTGCCAGCAGACATTCGAATTCACCCCTCCACTTT
j_call: TRBJ2-7; clone_size: NA; v_call: TRBV9; d_call: TRBD2; cdr3_aa: CASSVDSAGGTYEQYF; cdr3_nt: TGTGCCAGCAGCGTAGACTCGGCGGGGGGAACCTACGAGCAGTACTTC
j_call: TRBJ2-7; clone_size: NA; v_call: TRBV14; d_call: TRBD1; cdr3_aa: CASSQLGQGTYEQYF; cdr3_nt: TGTGCCAGCAGCCAACTGGGACAGGGGACCTACGAGCAGTACTTC
j_call: TRBJ2-1; clone_size: NA; v_call: TRBV3-1/TRBV3-2; d_call: NA; cdr3_aa: CASSQEDYEFF; cdr3_nt: TGTGCCAGCAGCCAAGAAGACTACGAATTCTTC
j_call: TRBJ1-1; clone_size: NA; v_call: TRBV15; d_call: NA; cdr3_aa: CATSREFHVRGLNTEAFF; cdr3_nt: TGTGCCACCAGCAGAGAATTTCACGTGAGGGGGTTGAACACTGAAGCTTTCTTT
j_call: TRBJ2-3; clone_size: NA; v_call: TRBV11-3; d_call: NA; cdr3_aa: CASSLGNRAGDTQYF; cdr3_nt: TGTGCCAGCAGCTTAGGGAACAGGGCTGGAGATACGCAGTATTTT